Sequencing of this TCR beta chain was carried out in a study of T cell changes during pregnancy in multiple sclerosis. This clone was observed a few times. Profiling relied on immunoSEQ multiplex PCR, and the TCRdb table lists in-frame clones only, not all of them. The table records 45,000 to 60,000 clones, 80% to 90% of them present only once. The CDR3 sequence is 11 residues long. V lost 6 bases and J lost 6, with 8 bases in between. Germline V CDR1 and CDR2: SNHLY, FYNNEI. The source material was CD8+ T cells from peripheral blood mononuclear cells, sampled in the second trimester of pregnancy. This chain uses TRBV2 with TRBJ1-1; the D is unclear. The clonotype originates from a female donor with multiple sclerosis, enrolled in a pregnancy study. The CDR3 region has the DNA TGTGCCAGCAGGTTTAGCGCTGAAGCTTTCTTT. It encodes CASRFSAEAFF.